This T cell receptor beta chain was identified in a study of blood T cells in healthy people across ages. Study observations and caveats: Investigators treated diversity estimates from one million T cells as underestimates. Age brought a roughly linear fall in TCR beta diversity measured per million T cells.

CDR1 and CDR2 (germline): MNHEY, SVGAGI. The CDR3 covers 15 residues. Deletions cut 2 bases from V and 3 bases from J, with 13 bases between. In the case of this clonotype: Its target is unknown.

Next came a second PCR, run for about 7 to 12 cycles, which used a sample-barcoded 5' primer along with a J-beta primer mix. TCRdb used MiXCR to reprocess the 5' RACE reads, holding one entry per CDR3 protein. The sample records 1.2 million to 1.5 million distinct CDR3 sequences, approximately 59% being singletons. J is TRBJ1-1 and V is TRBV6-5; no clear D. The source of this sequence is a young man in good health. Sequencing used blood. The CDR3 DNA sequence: TGTGCCAGCAGTTACACATCTTCGGGAGACACTGAAGCTTTCTTT. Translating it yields CASSYTSSGDTEAFF.